This T cell receptor (beta chain) emerged from a study of blood T cell repertoires in COVID-19. Study-wide background: Acute and convalescent COVID-19 specimens originated in the United States, Italy and Spain. In each case, the material was cDNA or gDNA derived from T cells, B-cell-depleted T cells, or PBMCs.

In the original processing: Reference gene primers were amplified, and this amplification served to estimate nucleated cell counts. Produced via immunoSEQ multiplex PCR; TCRdb's table is partial and in-frame only. The DNA was the basis for D and trimming; V, J and clone size are from that table. The table has 90,000 to 120,000 clones, roughly 87% seen once. Between the trimmed V and J ends, which lost 7 bases and 2 bases, there was a span of 10 bases. The CDR3 has 13 amino acids. Germline-derived CDR1 and CDR2 are MNHEY and SMNVEV (reference sequence). This receptor was taken from a woman aged 55-70 years with acute or convalescent COVID-19. The sample was peripheral blood. This chain joins TRBV27 and TRBJ2-3; D not resolved. Here the CDR3 reads CASTALATDTQYF. CDR3 nucleotides: TGTGCCAGCACCGCCTTGGCCACAGATACGCAGTATTTT.